This TCR beta chain was obtained from a study of blood T cell repertoires in COVID-19. The germline V gene encodes CDR1 ENHRY and CDR2 SYGVKD. The CDR3 spans 13 residues. Between the trimmed V and J ends, which lost 4 bases and 1 base, there was a span of 4 bases. Measured with immunoSEQ multiplex PCR; TCRdb has only the in-frame clones, and not every one. Of tens of thousands of clones listed, 80% to 95% are singletons. The source is a man aged 50 to 59 with active COVID-19. The chain uses TRBV10-3 and TRBJ2-2, with D unclear. The sequenced sample was peripheral blood. The CDR3 is CAISGQNTGELFF. The DNA of the CDR3 is TGTGCCATCAGTGGACAGAACACCGGGGAGCTGTTTTTT.